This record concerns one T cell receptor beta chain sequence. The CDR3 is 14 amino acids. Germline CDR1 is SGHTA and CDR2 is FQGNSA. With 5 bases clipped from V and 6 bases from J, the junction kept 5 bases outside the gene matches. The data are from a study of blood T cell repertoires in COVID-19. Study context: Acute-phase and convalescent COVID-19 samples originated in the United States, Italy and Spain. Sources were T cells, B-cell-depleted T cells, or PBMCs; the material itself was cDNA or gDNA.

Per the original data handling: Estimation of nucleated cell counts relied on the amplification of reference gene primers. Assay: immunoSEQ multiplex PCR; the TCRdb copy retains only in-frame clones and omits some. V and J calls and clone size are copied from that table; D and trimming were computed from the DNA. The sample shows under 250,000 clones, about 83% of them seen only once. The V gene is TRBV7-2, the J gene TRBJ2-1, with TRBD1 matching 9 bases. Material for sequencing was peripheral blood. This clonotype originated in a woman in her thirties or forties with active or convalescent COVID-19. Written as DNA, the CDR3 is TGTGCCAGCAGCAACCGGGACAGGGTCAATGAGCAGTTCTTC. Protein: CASSNRDRVNEQFF.